Listed here is a single T cell receptor beta chain. Its antigen is as yet unknown. The data were taken from a study of OX40 agonist ivuxolimab in advanced cancers. The wider study: In this trial design, patients received ivuxolimab intravenously at 0.01 to 10 mg/kg every 2 weeks. Patients were roughly 83% male with ages roughly 20 to 80, mean about 65.

Points from the study as a whole: On average, CD8+ T cells showed a greater number of expanded clones than CD4+.

The CDR3 runs to 15 residues. Germline V CDR1 and CDR2: MNHNS, SASEGT. V lost 5 bases and J 0 bases, leaving 12 bases between the germline ends. The repertoire was sequenced with immunoSEQ multiplex PCR; TCRdb's copy has only in-frame clones and lacks some. Among tens of thousands of clones listed, around 86% were seen once. The V call is TRBV6-1, the J call TRBJ2-3, with D possibly matching TRBD1 (5 bases). The specimen was CD4+ or CD8+ T cells sorted from blood, collected in a trial of the OX40 agonist ivuxolimab. The TCR originated in an adult with an advanced solid tumor such as melanoma, head and neck, liver or kidney cancer. The CDR3 sequence: CASSLVGASTDTQYF. As DNA, the CDR3 is TGTGCCAGCAGTTTAGTAGGGGCGAGCACAGATACGCAGTATTTT.